This T cell receptor (beta chain) appears in the sequencing data of a study of T cells in Graves' hyperthyroidism and ophthalmopathy. Study-level results: Researchers found most expanded thyroid clonotypes above 0.001 in blood as well.

Researchers amplified the TCR beta CDR3 regions from RNA transcripts. HTBI primers drove first-round RT-PCR of the TCR CDR3. TCRdb independently ran MiXCR on the multiplex PCR reads; one entry per CDR3 protein. The top ten hold around 31% of the sample, which has about 680,000 distinct CDR3 sequences, 30% to 40% seen once. About this clonotype: The antigen remains unidentified.

This CDR3 spans 12 amino acids. Trimming cost V 7 bases and J 9 bases, with 12 bases left between them. The genes are TRBV12-3 or TRBV12-4 and TRBJ2-2; D is perhaps TRBD1 (5 bases). The source is a woman in her forties with Graves' hyperthyroidism. The sample comprised blood. CDR3 sequence reads: CASIRGSRELFF. CDR3 coding DNA: TGTGCCAGCATAAGGGGTTCCCGGGAGCTGTTTTTT.